The next 21 T cell receptor beta chains were all read from a single sample in a study of CD8 T cell repertoires and HIV-1 epitope variants. These receptors have no identified antigens. Libraries were prepared by immunoSEQ multiplex PCR; TCRdb keeps only in-frame clonotypes and omits some of them. This table has a few thousand clones, around 74% appearing once. Material for sequencing was cultured CD8+ T cells derived from PBMCs. The receptors stem from a male donor with HIV.

V and J are TRBV29-1 and TRBJ2-1; 12 positions match TRBD2. J was trimmed by 4 bases and V by 3 bases; bases with no gene match: 16. From germline, CDR1 is SQVTM and CDR2 ANQGSEA. This CDR3 comprises 19 residues. CDR3 coding DNA: TGCAGCGTTGAGTTCTACGCACTAGCGGGAGGCCGAGCTTACAATGAGCAGTTCTTC. This gives the protein CSVEFYALAGGRAYNEQFF.

This chain connects TRBV5-1 to TRBJ1-1; D is perhaps TRBD1 (6 bases). This CDR3 spans 17 amino acids. CDR1 is SGHRS, CDR2 YFSETQ, per germline. With 3 bases removed from V and 3 bases from J, the gap between germline ends came to 21 bases. The CDR3 reads CASSSRGAGNLYTEAFF. The CDR3 DNA reads TGCGCCAGCAGCTCTAGGGGGGCAGGTAATCTGTACACTGAAGCTTTCTTT.

The chain employs TRBV28 and TRBJ2-5; 7 bases map to TRBD1. Trimming removed 6 bases from V and 1 base from J; junction bases left unmatched: 8. This CDR3 is 15 amino acids long. CDR1 MDHEN and CDR2 SYDVKM come from the germline V gene. CDR3 protein: CASRPTGKRQETQYF. In nucleotides, the CDR3 is TGTGCCAGCAGACCGACAGGGAAGCGCCAAGAGACCCAGTACTTC.

This sequence joins TRBV12-5 and TRBJ1-1; 10 bases are shared with TRBD1. CDR3 length: 17 amino acids. Looked up from germline, CDR1 is LGHNT and CDR2 is FRNRAP. Trimming cost V 7 bases and J 5 bases; bases outside gene matches: 16. This CDR3 reads CASAPQPGQGNGTEAFF. Here the CDR3 DNA reads TGTGCTAGTGCCCCTCAGCCGGGACAGGGGAATGGGACTGAAGCTTTCTTT.

The rearrangement uses TRBV13 and TRBJ1-1, with a weak D call TRBD1 (5 bases). V was cut by 5 bases and J by 3 bases, with 10 bases left in between. From germline, CDR1 is PRHDT and CDR2 FYEKMQ (reference sequence). This CDR3 contains 13 residues. CDR3 sequence (DNA): TGTGCCAGCAGCGTAGAGGGGTACACTGAAGCTTTCTTT. It yields the protein CASSVEGYTEAFF.

As regards this clone: One end of the junction is discordant with germline, which a read error may explain. The chain joins TRBV7-9 to TRBJ2-2; either TRBD1 or TRBD2 may fit D (5 bases each). The CDR3 has 14 amino acids. From germline, CDR1 is SEHNR and CDR2 FQNEAQ (reference sequence). CDR3: CASSVARDVVNLFF. Here the CDR3 DNA reads TGTGCCAGCAGCGTAGCCCGGGACGTCGTAAACCTGTTTTTT. Looking up the rest from reference TRBV7-9 and TRBJ2-2 gives the full variable domain: DTGVSQNPRHKITKRGQNVTFRCDPISEHNRLYWYRQTLGQGPEFLTYFQNEAQLEKSRLLSDRFSAERPKGSFSTLEIQRTEQGDSAMYLCASSVARDVVNLFFGEGSRLTVL.

This chain uses TRBV7-9 with TRBJ2-7; no definite D call. Germline CDR1 and CDR2: SEHNR and FQNEAQ (reference sequence). V lost 2 bases to trimming and J lost 3 bases, with 8 bases between them. CDR3 size: 13 residues. CDR3 sequence reads: CASSLLMVYEQYF. The CDR3 coding sequence is TGTGCCAGCAGCTTATTAATGGTCTACGAGCAGTACTTC. Based on the CDR3 plus reference TRBV7-9 and TRBJ2-7, the full variable domain is DTGVSQNPRHKITKRGQNVTFRCDPISEHNRLYWYRQTLGQGPEFLTYFQNEAQLEKSRLLSDRFSAERPKGSFSTLEIQRTEQGDSAMYLCASSLLMVYEQYFGPGTRLTVT.

The rearrangement joins TRBV5-1 to TRBJ1-4; the match to TRBD1 covers 7 bases. V lost 4 bases to trimming and J lost 6 bases; unmatched junction nucleotides: 6. The germline gives CDR1 SGHRS, CDR2 YFSETQ. The CDR3 has 14 residues. This chain's CDR3 is CASSPGQTYEKLFF. As DNA, the CDR3 is TGCGCCAGCAGCCCGGGACAGACATATGAAAAACTGTTTTTT.

The chain combines TRBV13 with TRBJ2-3; the match to TRBD2 covers 7 bases. The CDR3 is 15 amino acids. The V gene's germline CDR1 is PRHDT and CDR2 FYEKMQ (reference sequence). Unmatched junction bases numbered 1, after V lost 0 bases and J lost 1 base. CDR3 sequence: CASSLGRGGTDTQYF. For the CDR3, the DNA is TGTGCCAGCAGCTTAGGACGGGGGGGCACAGATACGCAGTATTTT.

V and J are TRBV9 and TRBJ2-1; D remains ambiguous. CDR1 is SGDLS, CDR2 YYNGEE, per germline. V gave up 0 bases and J gave up 6 bases, with 7 bases separating them. CDR3 length: 13 amino acids. The chain's CDR3 is CASSVGSANEQFF. Here the CDR3 DNA reads TGTGCCAGCAGCGTAGGGTCAGCCAATGAGCAGTTCTTC.

The chain carries TRBV6-5 and TRBJ2-7; 12 bases map to TRBD2. V dropped 3 bases and J dropped 3; count of bases not matched to a gene: 3. The length of the CDR3 is 15 residues. In germline, CDR1 is MNHEY, CDR2 SVGAGI. As DNA, the CDR3 is TGTGCCAGCAGTTATTCGACTAGCGGGAGCTACGAGCAGTACTTC. It specifies CASSYSTSGSYEQYF.

The chain uses TRBV7-8 and TRBJ1-1; D remains unclear. Germline CDR1 and CDR2: SGHVS and FQNEAQ. This CDR3 spans 12 amino acids. The V gene lost 5 bases and the J gene lost 2 bases, with 6 bases spanning the gap. In DNA form, the CDR3 reads TGTGCCAGCAGCCCCCCAAACACTGAAGCTTTCTTT. Translation: CASSPPNTEAFF.

The chain joins TRBV5-1 to TRBJ1-4; D perhaps matches TRBD1 (5 bases). The V gene's germline CDR1 is SGHRS and CDR2 YFSETQ. Trimming stripped 2 bases from V and 5 bases from J, with 10 bases between. This CDR3 has 14 residues. CDR3 in DNA: TGCGCCAGCAGCTTCTCAGGGCCCAATGAAAAACTGTTTTTT. Translated, it gives CASSFSGPNEKLFF.

The sample holds a few counts of this clone. The genes are TRBV7-9 and TRBJ1-5; D remains ambiguous. Germline-derived CDR1 and CDR2 are SEHNR and FQNEAQ (reference sequence). V lost 3 bases and J 3 bases, leaving 9 bases between the germline ends. The CDR3 is 14 amino acids. The CDR3, as DNA: TGTGCCAGCAGCTTCGACACACCCAATCAGCCCCAGCATTTT. Amino acid sequence: CASSFDTPNQPQHF.

By proportion, this clone is large. At one boundary the junction diverges from the germline segment, which might be a read error. This chain connects TRBV5-6 to TRBJ1-2, with 10 bases lining up with TRBD1. From germline, CDR1 is SGHDT and CDR2 YYEEEE. The CDR3 is 14 amino acids. CDR3 residues: CASSDPGTGVLGAF. CDR3 coding DNA: TGTGCCAGCAGCGATCCCGGGACAGGGGTCCTCGGTGCCTTC.

The genes are TRBV4-1 and TRBJ1-1; D is perhaps TRBD1 (5 bases). The germline gives CDR1 MGHRA, CDR2 YSYEKL. The CDR3 covers 14 residues. Trimming shortened V by 0 bases and J by 8 bases, and 13 bases separated the two germline ends. DNA for the CDR3: TGCGCCAGCAGCCAAGACGGGGGTCACCTCGAAGCTTTCTTT. As protein: CASSQDGGHLEAFF.

The chain is built from TRBV29-1 and TRBJ1-1; TRBD1 might be the D (6 bases). Trimming left V 4 bases short and J 8 bases short, with 17 bases between. The CDR3 spans 13 residues. Per germline, CDR1 SQVTM and CDR2 ANQGSEA. The CDR3 DNA is TGCAGCGTTGTGTTACCGGGGGCTAAAGAAGCTTTCTTT. Residues: CSVVLPGAKEAFF.

The chain has TRBV10-3 and TRBJ1-1; D might be TRBD1 (5 bases). The V gene's germline CDR1 is ENHRY and CDR2 SYGVKD. This CDR3 is built from 15 residues. Trimming left V 0 bases short and J 2 bases short, with 10 bases between. The CDR3 reads CAISESARVNTEAFF. The CDR3 DNA follows: TGTGCCATCAGTGAGTCAGCCAGGGTCAACACTGAAGCTTTCTTT.

V and J are TRBV19 and TRBJ2-1, with 8 bases fitting TRBD2. Germline V CDR1 and CDR2: LNHDA, SQIVND (reference sequence). With V trimmed by 1 base and J by 8 bases, 7 bases remained unmatched. The CDR3 is made up of 15 amino acids. Here the CDR3 reads CASSIGGSGNDEQFF. Written as DNA, the CDR3 is TGTGCCAGTAGTATAGGGGGTAGCGGGAACGATGAGCAGTTCTTC.

The chain is built from TRBV25-1 and TRBJ1-1; 9 bases agree with TRBD1. The germline V gene has CDR1 MGHDK and CDR2 SYGVNS. CDR3 length equals 15 residues. V lost 1 base and J lost 1; bases outside the gene matches: 1. CDR3 bases: TGTGCCAGCAGTGAATGGGGACAGGGGAACACTGAAGCTTTCTTT. Translating it yields CASSEWGQGNTEAFF.

The V call is TRBV10-3, the J call TRBJ1-1, with 9 bases matching TRBD1. Germline V gives CDR1 ENHRY, CDR2 SYGVKD. The CDR3 spans 15 residues. Germline trimming cut 4 bases from V and 5 bases from J; bases unmatched to any gene: 8. The CDR3 spells CAISGQGVTWTEAFF. The CDR3 DNA reads TGTGCCATCAGTGGACAGGGGGTGACGTGGACTGAAGCTTTCTTT.